Listed below are T cell receptor beta chains from one sample, sequenced in a study of T cells in Graves' hyperthyroidism and ophthalmopathy. TCRdb reprocessed the multiplex PCR reads via MiXCR and lists one record per CDR3 protein. The table shows fewer than 650,000 distinct CDR3 sequences, with 14% occurring only once. Sequencing was carried out using blood. The receptor source for this set is a woman between 40 and 55 years old with Graves' hyperthyroidism. The CDR3 runs from the conserved cysteine through the conserved F or W. Each record gives: V gene, D gene, J gene, clone size, CDR3 DNA, CDR3 protein. A D gene is named only where the DNA matches it firmly. Where a row states a size, it is once, few, many or the class of an expanded clone; other rows omit it.

V gene: TRBV6-1
D gene: -
J gene: TRBJ2-4
clone size: few
CDR3 DNA: TGTGCCAGCAGTACATCCTCAGCGGGCGGCCTAGCCAAAAACATTCAGTACTTC
CDR3 protein: CASSTSSAGGLAKNIQYF

V gene: TRBV25-1
D gene: -
J gene: TRBJ2-3
clone size: few
CDR3 DNA: TGTGCCAGCAGTGAAGCCCAGGAGAGCACAGATACGCAGTATTTT
CDR3 protein: CASSEAQESTDTQYF

V gene: TRBV29-1
D gene: -
J gene: TRBJ2-7
clone size: -
CDR3 DNA: TGCAGCGTAAAGGGGGGGGACGAGCAGTACTTC
CDR3 protein: CSVKGGDEQYF

V gene: TRBV3-1
D gene: TRBD2
J gene: TRBJ2-1
clone size: -
CDR3 DNA: TGTGCCAGCAGCCCCGGGACTAGCGGATCGGGACCCTACAATGAGCAGTTCTTC
CDR3 protein: CASSPGTSGSGPYNEQFF

V gene: TRBV5-4
D gene: -
J gene: TRBJ2-5
clone size: -
CDR3 DNA: TGTGCCAGCAGCGAGCTAGGGGGGCAAGAGACCCAGTACTTC
CDR3 protein: CASSELGGQETQYF

V gene: TRBV27
D gene: -
J gene: TRBJ2-7
clone size: many
CDR3 DNA: TGTGCCAGCAGTCCATCGGGGAGGCTCTACGAGCAGTACTTC
CDR3 protein: CASSPSGRLYEQYF

V gene: TRBV11-2
D gene: -
J gene: TRBJ2-1
clone size: many
CDR3 DNA: TGTGCCAGCAGCTTAGCCCCAGCTTACAATGAGCAGTTCTTC
CDR3 protein: CASSLAPAYNEQFF

V gene: TRBV11-3
D gene: TRBD2
J gene: TRBJ2-3
clone size: many
CDR3 DNA: TGTGCCAGCAGCGTAGCGGGAGCCTCAGATACGCAGTATTTT
CDR3 protein: CASSVAGASDTQYF

V gene: TRBV20-1
D gene: TRBD2
J gene: TRBJ2-2
clone size: few
CDR3 DNA: TGCAGTGCTAGAGTCAGCGGGAGGAGAAACACCGGGGAGCTGTTTTTT
CDR3 protein: CSARVSGRRNTGELFF

V gene: TRBV6-2/TRBV6-3
D gene: TRBD1
J gene: TRBJ1-2
clone size: -
CDR3 DNA: TGTGCCAGCAGTTACTTCGGGACAGGGCGGCTCTATGGCTACACCTTC
CDR3 protein: CASSYFGTGRLYGYTF

V gene: TRBV9
D gene: -
J gene: TRBJ2-5
clone size: -
CDR3 DNA: TGTGCCAGCAGCGCCACACTCGGGCCAGAAGAGACCCAGTACTTC
CDR3 protein: CASSATLGPEETQYF

V gene: TRBV29-1
D gene: -
J gene: TRBJ1-2
clone size: many
CDR3 DNA: TGCAGCGTCCCAGGCCCCGCAGGGAACTATGGCTACACCTTC
CDR3 protein: CSVPGPAGNYGYTF

V gene: TRBV5-1
D gene: TRBD2
J gene: TRBJ2-7
clone size: -
CDR3 DNA: TGCGCCAGCAGCTTGTTGGGACTAGCGGGGGCCGAGAGAACCTACGAGCAGTACTTC
CDR3 protein: CASSLLGLAGAERTYEQYF

V gene: TRBV30
D gene: -
J gene: TRBJ2-1
clone size: many
CDR3 DNA: TGTGCCAGCCCACGTGGGGCCAGTTCCTACAATGAGCAGTTCTTC
CDR3 protein: CASPRGASSYNEQFF

V gene: TRBV27
D gene: -
J gene: TRBJ2-5
clone size: many
CDR3 DNA: TGTGCCAGCAGTTTATCTAGGTGGGAGACCCAGTACTTC
CDR3 protein: CASSLSRWETQYF

V gene: TRBV2
D gene: TRBD1
J gene: TRBJ2-5
clone size: many
CDR3 DNA: TGTGCCAGCAGTAGTGGACAGGGGGCTTGGGAGACCCAGTACTTC
CDR3 protein: CASSSGQGAWETQYF

V gene: TRBV18
D gene: -
J gene: TRBJ2-5
clone size: -
CDR3 DNA: TGTGCCAGCTCACAAGAACAGGGTCAGGAGACCCAGTACTTC
CDR3 protein: CASSQEQGQETQYF

V gene: TRBV28
D gene: -
J gene: TRBJ1-1
clone size: many
CDR3 DNA: TGTGCCAGCAGTCTGCGAGGACGGATGAACACTGAAGCTTTCTTT
CDR3 protein: CASSLRGRMNTEAFF

V gene: TRBV7-9
D gene: -
J gene: TRBJ2-3
clone size: many
CDR3 DNA: TGTGCCAGCAGTTATTCGGGGGCTGCAGATACGCAGTATTTT
CDR3 protein: CASSYSGAADTQYF

V gene: TRBV5-1
D gene: -
J gene: TRBJ1-2
clone size: -
CDR3 DNA: TGCGCCAGCAGCTTGGCGCAGGGCGGCTATGGCTACACCTTC
CDR3 protein: CASSLAQGGYGYTF

V gene: TRBV5-1
D gene: -
J gene: TRBJ2-6
clone size: few
CDR3 DNA: TGCGCCAGCAGGCTCACCCTCCTGGGCGTCCTGACTTTC
CDR3 protein: CASRLTLLGVLTF

V gene: TRBV3-1
D gene: -
J gene: TRBJ2-1
clone size: many
CDR3 DNA: TGTGCCAGCAGCCAAGGGGGTTTCGACTACAATGAGCAGTTCTTC
CDR3 protein: CASSQGGFDYNEQFF

V gene: TRBV28
D gene: -
J gene: TRBJ1-5
clone size: many
CDR3 DNA: TGTGCCAGCAGTTCCCCCAGGCATAGCAATCAGCCCCAGCATTTT
CDR3 protein: CASSSPRHSNQPQHF

V gene: TRBV5-8
D gene: -
J gene: TRBJ1-3
clone size: few
CDR3 DNA: TGTGCCAGCAGGTTCACGGGGCGCTCTGGAAACACCATATATTTT
CDR3 protein: CASRFTGRSGNTIYF